The clone carrying this T cell receptor (beta chain) was seen only once. The V and J ends lost 3 bases and 0 bases, in that order; junction bases with no gene match: 12. The CDR3 extends over 18 amino acids. The germline gives CDR1 SQVTM, CDR2 ANQGSEA. The data stem from a study of T cells in Graves' hyperthyroidism and ophthalmopathy. RNA transcripts gave rise to amplified TCR beta CDR3 regions. TCR CDR3 regions were first amplified by RT-PCR with HTBI primers. TCRdb reprocessed the multiplex PCR reads with MiXCR, giving one entry per CDR3 protein. The sample lists hundreds of thousands of distinct CDR3 sequences; less than 20% were seen once.

The clonotype comes from a woman aged 18-35 years with Graves' hyperthyroidism. Sequencing was carried out using blood. The chain is built from TRBV29-1 and TRBJ2-1; 9 nucleotides align to TRBD1. CDR3 nucleotides: TGCAGCGTTGATGGGGTTACAGGGGGCCGGATCTCCTACAATGAGCAGTTCTTC. Translated, it gives CSVDGVTGGRISYNEQFF.